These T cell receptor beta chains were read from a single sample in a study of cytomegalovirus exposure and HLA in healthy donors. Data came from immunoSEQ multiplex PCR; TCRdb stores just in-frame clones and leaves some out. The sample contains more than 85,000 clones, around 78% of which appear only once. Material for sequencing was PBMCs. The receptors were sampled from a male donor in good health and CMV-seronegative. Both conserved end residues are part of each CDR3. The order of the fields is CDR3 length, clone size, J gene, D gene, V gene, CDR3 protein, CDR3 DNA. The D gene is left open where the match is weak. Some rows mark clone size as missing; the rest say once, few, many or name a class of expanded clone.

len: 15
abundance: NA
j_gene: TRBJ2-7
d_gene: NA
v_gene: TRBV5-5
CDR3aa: CASSSGGGNHYEQYF
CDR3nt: TGTGCCAGCAGCTCCGGTGGGGGGAACCACTACGAGCAGTACTTC

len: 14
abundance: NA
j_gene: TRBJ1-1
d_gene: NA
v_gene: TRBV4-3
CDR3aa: CASSPEQGGISAFF
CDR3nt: TGCGCCAGCAGCCCAGAGCAGGGAGGTATTTCAGCTTTCTTT

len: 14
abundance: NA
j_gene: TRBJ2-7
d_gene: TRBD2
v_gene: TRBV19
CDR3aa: CASSIGLAGAEQYF
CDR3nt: TGTGCCAGTAGTATAGGACTAGCGGGAGCCGAGCAGTACTTC

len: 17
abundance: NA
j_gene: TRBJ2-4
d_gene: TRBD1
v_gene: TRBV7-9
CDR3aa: CASSFATNRGEWNIQYF
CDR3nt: TGTGCCAGCAGCTTCGCCACCAACAGGGGAGAGTGGAACATTCAGTACTTC

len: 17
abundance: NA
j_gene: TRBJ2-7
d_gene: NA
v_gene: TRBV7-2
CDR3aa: CASSPYRGSGEPYEQYF
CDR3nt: TGTGCCAGCAGCCCCTATAGAGGTAGCGGAGAACCCTACGAGCAGTACTTC

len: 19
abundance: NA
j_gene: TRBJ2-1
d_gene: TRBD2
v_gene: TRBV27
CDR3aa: CASSSPTSGRFVSYNEQFF
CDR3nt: TGTGCCAGCAGTTCGCCGACTAGCGGGAGGTTTGTATCCTACAATGAGCAGTTCTTC

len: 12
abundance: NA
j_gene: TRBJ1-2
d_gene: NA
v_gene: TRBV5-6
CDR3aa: CASSPGQHGYTF
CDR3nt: TGTGCCAGCAGCCCAGGACAGCATGGCTACACCTTC

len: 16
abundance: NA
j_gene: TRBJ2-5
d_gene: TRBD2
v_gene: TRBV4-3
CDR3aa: CASSRGMLAGEETQYF
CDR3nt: TGCGCCAGCAGCCGGGGGATGCTAGCGGGAGAAGAGACCCAGTACTTC

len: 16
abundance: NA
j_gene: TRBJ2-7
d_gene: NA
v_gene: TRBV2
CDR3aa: CASTDPGRPPTYEQYF
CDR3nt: TGTGCCAGCACAGACCCAGGTAGACCCCCAACCTACGAGCAGTACTTC

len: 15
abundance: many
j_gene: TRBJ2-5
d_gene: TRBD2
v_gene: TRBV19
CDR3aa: CASMGLAGAQETQYF
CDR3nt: TGTGCCAGTATGGGACTAGCGGGAGCCCAAGAGACCCAGTACTTC

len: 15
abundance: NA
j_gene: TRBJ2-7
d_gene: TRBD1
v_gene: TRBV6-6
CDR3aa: CASSSGTGISYEQYF
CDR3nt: TGTGCCAGCAGCTCCGGGACAGGGATCTCCTACGAGCAGTACTTC

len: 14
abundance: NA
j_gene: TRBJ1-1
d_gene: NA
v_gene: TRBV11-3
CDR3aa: CASSLGQSTPEAFF
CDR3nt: TGTGCCAGCAGCTTAGGACAGTCTACCCCTGAAGCTTTCTTT

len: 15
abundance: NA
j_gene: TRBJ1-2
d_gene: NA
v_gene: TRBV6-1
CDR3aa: CASSEALGPGYGYTF
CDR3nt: TGTGCCAGCAGTGAAGCGCTGGGCCCTGGCTATGGCTACACCTTC

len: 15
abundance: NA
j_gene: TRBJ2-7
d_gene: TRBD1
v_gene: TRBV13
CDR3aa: CASSGPGQAAYEQYF
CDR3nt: TGTGCCAGCAGCGGCCCGGGACAGGCGGCCTACGAGCAGTACTTC

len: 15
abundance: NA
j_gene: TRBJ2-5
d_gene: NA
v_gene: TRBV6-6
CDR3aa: CASSSENRVIETQYF
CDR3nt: TGTGCCAGCAGTTCCGAAAATCGGGTAATTGAGACCCAGTACTTC

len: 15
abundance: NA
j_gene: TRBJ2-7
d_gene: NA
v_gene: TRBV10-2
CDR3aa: CASSTLWGVSYEQYF
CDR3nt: TGCGCCAGCAGTACCCTTTGGGGCGTGTCCTACGAGCAGTACTTC

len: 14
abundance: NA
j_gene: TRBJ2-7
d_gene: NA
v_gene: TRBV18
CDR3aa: CASSLDRGKNEQYF
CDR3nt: TGTGCCAGCTCCCTAGACAGAGGAAAAAACGAGCAGTACTTC

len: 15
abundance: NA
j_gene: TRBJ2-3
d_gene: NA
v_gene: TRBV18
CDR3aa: CASSPFGGRQDTQYF
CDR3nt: TGTGCCAGCTCACCCTTTGGGGGGAGGCAAGATACGCAGTATTTT

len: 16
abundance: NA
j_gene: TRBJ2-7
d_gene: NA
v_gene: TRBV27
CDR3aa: CASSLSPGTFSYEQYF
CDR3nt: TGTGCCAGCAGTTTAAGCCCCGGGACATTCTCCTACGAGCAGTACTTC

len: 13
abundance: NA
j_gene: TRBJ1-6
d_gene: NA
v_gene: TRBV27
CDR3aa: CASSLGGNSPLHF
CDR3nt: TGTGCCAGCAGTTTAGGCGGGAATTCACCCCTCCACTTT

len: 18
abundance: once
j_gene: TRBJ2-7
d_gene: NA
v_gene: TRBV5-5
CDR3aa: CASSSERTGQGRKDEQYF
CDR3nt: TGTGCCAGCAGCTCGGAACGTACGGGACAAGGGCGAAAGGACGAGCAGTACTTC

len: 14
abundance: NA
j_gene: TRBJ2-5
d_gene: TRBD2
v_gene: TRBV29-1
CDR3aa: CSVPSGGDQETQYF
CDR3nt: TGCAGCGTTCCCAGCGGGGGGGACCAAGAGACCCAGTACTTC

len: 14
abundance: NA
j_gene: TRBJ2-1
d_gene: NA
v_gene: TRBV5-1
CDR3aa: CASSFGDNYNEQFF
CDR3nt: TGCGCCAGCAGCTTCGGGGACAACTACAATGAGCAGTTCTTC